These 9 T cell receptor beta chains were all obtained from the same sample, sequenced in a study of response to subunit inactivated influenza vaccine. TCRdb itself ran the RT-PCR reads through MiXCR, one entry per CDR3 protein. The sample holds approximately 170,000 distinct CDR3 sequences; approximately 15% are singletons and the top ten take approximately 25%. The starting material was CD8+ T cells sorted from PBMCs, obtained 5 days after vaccination. The receptors were gathered from a man aged 50 to 59 who received an inactivated influenza vaccine.

V gene TRBV6-1 combines with J gene TRBJ2-2; weak D call: TRBD1 (7 bases). The CDR3 is made up of 14 amino acids. Trimming cost V 10 bases and J 3 bases, with 15 bases left between them. CDR1 and CDR2 from the germline V gene are MNHNS and SASEGT. CDR3 residues: CATLIRGDTGELFF. In DNA, the CDR3 is TGTGCCACCCTGATCAGGGGGGACACCGGGGAGCTGTTTTTT.

The V call is TRBV5-1, the J call TRBJ2-5, with 7 bases identical to TRBD1. From germline, CDR1 is SGHRS and CDR2 YFSETQ. V dropped 0 bases and J dropped 5; count of bases not matched to a gene: 13. The CDR3 consists of 17 residues. This CDR3 reads CASSLGPRQGMGETQYF. Here the CDR3 DNA reads TGCGCCAGCAGCTTGGGCCCTCGACAGGGAATGGGTGAGACCCAGTACTTC.

This clonotype was picked up a small number of times. The rearrangement joins TRBV9 to TRBJ2-1; 7 positions match TRBD2. Germline-derived CDR1 and CDR2 are SGDLS and YYNGEE. J gave up 0 bases and V 6 bases, and 6 bases lay outside the gene matches. The CDR3 is 15 residues long. In DNA form, the CDR3 reads TGTGCCAGCACCGCCGGGGGGATCTCCTACAATGAGCAGTTCTTC. This sequence encodes CASTAGGISYNEQFF.

This clonotype was detected a few times. The chain has TRBV2 and TRBJ2-7; perhaps TRBD2 as D (5 bases). The CDR3 runs to 17 residues. Deletions cut 1 base from V and 3 bases from J, with 19 bases between. Germline V gives CDR1 SNHLY, CDR2 FYNNEI. The CDR3 loop is CASSEGLISPSIYEQYF. The DNA for the CDR3 is TGTGCCAGCAGTGAAGGACTAATTAGCCCCAGCATCTACGAGCAGTACTTC.

The chain has TRBV5-1 and TRBJ2-7, with D perhaps matching TRBD1 (6 bases). Per germline, CDR1 SGHRS and CDR2 YFSETQ. This CDR3 contains 18 residues. Trimming stripped 0 bases from V and 2 bases from J, with 21 bases between. CDR3 residues: CASSLAHSTGIGAYEQYF. DNA for the CDR3: TGCGCCAGCAGCTTGGCCCATTCGACAGGAATAGGGGCCTACGAGCAGTACTTC.

In this sample, this clonotype turned up a few times. The genes are TRBV6-5 and TRBJ2-7, with a weak D call TRBD1 (5 bases). CDR3 length: 12 amino acids. Deletions cut 2 bases from V and 4 bases from J, with 6 bases between. Per the germline V gene, CDR1 is MNHEY and CDR2 is SVGAGI. In DNA form, the CDR3 reads TGTGCCAGCAGTTACAAGGGGTACGAGCAGTACTTC. This encodes CASSYKGYEQYF.

This rearrangement joins TRBV11-2 to TRBJ2-2; perhaps TRBD2 as D (6 bases). Germline CDR1 and CDR2: SGHAT and FQNNGV. V lost 0 bases and J lost 4, with 6 bases in between. This CDR3 is 14 amino acids long. The CDR3 region is CASSLEAGTGELFF. The DNA of the CDR3 is TGTGCCAGCAGCTTAGAAGCGGGCACCGGGGAGCTGTTTTTT.

This clonotype appeared many times. The rearrangement joins TRBV7-2 to TRBJ2-2, with 7 positions matching TRBD1. This CDR3 region has 17 residues. J gave up 0 bases and V 1 base, and 5 bases lay outside the gene matches. CDR1 and CDR2 (germline): SGHTA, FQGNSA. The CDR3 reads CASSLVAGTANTGELFF. CDR3 in DNA: TGTGCCAGCAGCTTAGTGGCCGGGACAGCGAACACCGGGGAGCTGTTTTTT.

The chain recombines TRBV5-1 with TRBJ2-7, with D maybe TRBD1 (5 bases). V lost 2 bases to trimming and J lost 1 base, with 10 bases between them. CDR3 length: 14 amino acids. In germline, CDR1 is SGHRS, CDR2 YFSETQ. CDR3 sequence (DNA): TGCGCCAGCAGCTTCGCTACAGGATCCTACGAGCAGTACTTC. This gives the protein CASSFATGSYEQYF.